The next 12 T cell receptor beta chains were all read from a single sample in a study of cytomegalovirus exposure and HLA in healthy donors (dated by TCRdb to the late 2010s). Library creation used the immunoSEQ multiplex PCR assay. For the multiplex PCR, a mixture combining 60 forward primers for TCR Vbeta segments and 13 reverse primers for TCR Jbeta segments was used. TCRdb stores this immuneACCESS table with in-frame sequences only. Part of the clones is absent; in the studies checked, under half of the shortfall reflects unresolved V genes, and no reason is known for the rest. The sample table shows around 190,000 clones, and roughly four fifths are seen once. The ten largest account for around 3.2% of the sample. Sequenced: PBMCs. These receptors all stem from a woman in her 30s in good health and CMV-seropositive.

This clone showed up just a few times. The chain couples TRBV4-1 to TRBJ2-1; 8 positions agree with TRBD2. Germline CDR1 is MGHRA and CDR2 is YSYEKL. Unmatched junction bases numbered 20, after V lost 4 bases and J lost 6 bases. The CDR3 has 19 amino acids. CDR3 nucleotides: TGCGCCAGCAGCCTCCCTATCCAGACTAGCGCGAGACGTGGCAATGAGCAGTTCTTC. Residues: CASSLPIQTSARRGNEQFF.

The genes are TRBV2 and TRBJ2-1, with 12 bases fitting TRBD2. The CDR3 loop spans 15 amino acids. CDR1 is SNHLY and CDR2 is FYNNEI in the germline V gene. Trimming took 4 bases from V and 2 from J; bases not matched to a gene: 0. Here the CDR3 reads CASSGLAGAYNEQFF. As DNA, the CDR3 is TGTGCCAGCAGTGGACTAGCGGGAGCCTACAATGAGCAGTTCTTC.

V and J are TRBV4-2 and TRBJ2-3, with a tentative D call TRBD1 (6 bases). Germline V CDR1 and CDR2: LGHNA, YNFKEQ. The CDR3 loop spans 17 amino acids. Trimming stripped 3 bases from V and 1 base from J, with 17 bases between. The CDR3 is CASSHAGTRGGTDTQYF. CDR3 bases: TGTGCCAGCAGCCATGCCGGGACCAGGGGTGGCACAGATACGCAGTATTTT.

The rearrangement uses TRBV6-1 and TRBJ1-5; D may be TRBD1 (5 bases). This CDR3 is built from 13 residues. Germline V gene lookup returns CDR1 MNHNS and CDR2 SASEGT. Deletions cut 11 bases from V and 5 bases from J, with 16 bases between. Written as DNA, the CDR3 is TGTGCCGGTCAGTGGGGGGTTGATCAGCCCCAGCATTTT. Translated: CAGQWGVDQPQHF.

V and J are TRBV6-1 and TRBJ2-7; perhaps TRBD1 as D (5 bases). Trimming took 4 bases from V and 5 from J, leaving 6 bases between them. Germline CDR1 MNHNS, CDR2 SASEGT. CDR3 size: 11 residues. The CDR3 nucleotides read TGTGCCAGCAGTGCCAGGGACGAGCAGTACTTC. The encoded protein is CASSARDEQYF.

The chain couples TRBV27 to TRBJ2-2; 8 bases fit TRBD2. The CDR3 is 16 residues long. Per the germline V gene, CDR1 is MNHEY and CDR2 is SMNVEV (reference sequence). V lost 4 bases and J lost 4; bases outside the gene matches: 8. The CDR3: CASSSLTSASTGELFF. The CDR3 nucleotides read TGTGCCAGCAGTTCTCTGACTAGCGCTTCCACCGGGGAGCTGTTTTTT.

The chain recombines TRBV13 with TRBJ2-7, with TRBD2 matching over 13 bases. Trimming removed 4 bases from V and 9 bases from J; junction bases left unmatched: 6. CDR1 is PRHDT and CDR2 is FYEKMQ in the germline V gene (reference sequence). The CDR3 totals 14 residues. The CDR3 sequence: CASSSGLAGVGQYF. CDR3 nucleotide sequence: TGTGCCAGCAGCTCAGGACTAGCGGGAGTCGGGCAGTACTTC.

This clone came up once. This chain links TRBV28 with TRBJ1-1; D is perhaps TRBD1 (5 bases). CDR1 and CDR2 from the germline V gene are MDHEN and SYDVKM. V was pared by 3 bases and J by 2 bases, with 16 bases between. This CDR3 is built from 16 residues. The CDR3: CASSFRTRVGNTEAFF. The CDR3 nucleotides read TGTGCCAGCAGTTTTCGGACAAGGGTCGGAAACACTGAAGCTTTCTTT.

V is TRBV5-1 and J is TRBJ1-3; D is perhaps TRBD1 (5 bases). There are 15 residues in the CDR3. The germline V and J ends were trimmed by 0 bases and 2 bases, with 9 bases remaining between them. CDR1 and CDR2 (germline): SGHRS, YFSETQ. CDR3 sequence: CASSLDRSAGNTIYF. CDR3 sequence (DNA): TGCGCCAGCAGCTTGGACAGGTCAGCTGGAAACACCATATATTTT.

This chain's CDR3 is CASSPGAGGNTIYF. DNA of the CDR3: TGTGCCAGCAGTCCAGGGGCAGGGGGAAACACCATATATTTT. The rearrangement links TRBV2 to TRBJ1-3, with D possibly being TRBD1 (6 bases). The CDR3 extends over 14 amino acids. V lost 5 bases, J lost 4 bases, and 12 bases lay in between. CDR1 and CDR2 (germline): SNHLY, FYNNEI.

The chain is built from TRBV9 and TRBJ2-2, with 7 bases fitting TRBD2. Trimming removed 0 bases from V and 4 bases from J; junction bases left unmatched: 3. Per germline, CDR1 SGDLS and CDR2 YYNGEE. The CDR3 covers 15 residues. CDR3 in amino acids: CASSVGGRATGELFF. CDR3 DNA sequence: TGTGCCAGCAGCGTAGGAGGGAGGGCCACCGGGGAGCTGTTTTTT.

The CDR3 nucleotides are TGTGCCATCAGGAAGACCCCAGGAGGGGCCCGGTCCACAGATACGCAGTATTTT. As protein: CAIRKTPGGARSTDTQYF. This chain joins TRBV10-3 and TRBJ2-3, with D possibly TRBD2 on 6 matching bases. Germline-derived CDR1 and CDR2 are ENHRY and SYGVKD. V lost 6 bases, J lost 2 bases, and 24 bases lay in between. The CDR3 loop spans 18 amino acids.